These 29 T cell receptor beta chains came from one sample sequenced in a study of blood T cell repertoires in COVID-19. Libraries were prepared by immunoSEQ multiplex PCR; TCRdb keeps only in-frame clonotypes and omits some of them. Of some 340,000 clones in the sample, under 85% were seen once. The sample consisted of PBMCs or T cells enriched from blood (not recorded which). The receptors were sampled from a woman aged 45-65 years who had recovered from COVID-19.

This chain joins TRBV4-2 and TRBJ2-7, with TRBD2 matching 16 bases. Germline-derived CDR1 and CDR2 are LGHNA and YNFKEQ. The trim removed 0 bases at V and 5 bases at J, leaving 13 bases unmatched. The CDR3 runs 20 residues. The CDR3 is CASSQDPTPGTSGRAHEQYF. CDR3 DNA: TGTGCCAGCAGCCAAGATCCGACTCCCGGGACTAGCGGGAGGGCCCACGAGCAGTACTTC.

The V call is TRBV4-1, the J call TRBJ2-2; D is possibly TRBD2 (7 bases). This CDR3 comprises 16 residues. V lost 0 bases to trimming and J lost 7 bases, with 15 bases between them. The germline V gene has CDR1 MGHRA and CDR2 YSYEKL. In nucleotides, the CDR3 is TGCGCCAGCAGCCAAGAAGGGGGGGCCTACAACGGGGAGCTGTTTTTT. It yields the protein CASSQEGGAYNGELFF.

The chain employs TRBV6-2 or TRBV6-3 and TRBJ1-1; TRBD1 matches 8 bases. CDR1 and CDR2 from the germline V gene are MNHEY and SVGEGT. V trimming: 6 bases; J trimming: 0 bases; junction bases outside the gene matches: 12. This CDR3 spans 17 amino acids. The DNA for the CDR3 is TGTGCCAGCAGCGGGGTCAGGGGGCGCGGGATGAACACTGAAGCTTTCTTT. This codes for CASSGVRGRGMNTEAFF.

The V and J genes are TRBV2 and TRBJ1-5; D perhaps matches TRBD1 (5 bases). CDR1 and CDR2 (germline): SNHLY, FYNNEI. The CDR3 spans 14 residues. V was shortened by 6 bases and J by 3 bases, with 12 bases between the two germline ends. The CDR3 DNA sequence: TGTGCCAGCAGGCGAGGGACTCCCAATCAGCCCCAGCATTTT. Encoded protein: CASRRGTPNQPQHF. Filled out from reference TRBV2 and TRBJ1-5, the complete variable domain reads EPEVTQTPSHQVTQMGQEVILRCVPISNHLYFYWYRQILGQKVEFLVSFYNNEISEKSEIFDDQFSVERPDGSNFTLKIRSTKLEDSAMYFCASRRGTPNQPQHFGDGTRLSIL.

This rearrangement joins TRBV7-9 to TRBJ1-1; D ambiguous. Germline-derived CDR1 and CDR2 are SEHNR and FQNEAQ (reference sequence). The CDR3 is made up of 14 amino acids. Trimming took 3 bases from V and 6 from J, leaving 14 bases between them. The CDR3 DNA is TGTGCCAGCAGCTTCATGAGGGATAGCTCTGAAGCTTTCTTT. Protein: CASSFMRDSSEAFF.

The chain combines TRBV9 with TRBJ1-2, with 7 bases aligning to TRBD1. The CDR3 totals 14 residues. The V gene's germline CDR1 is SGDLS and CDR2 YYNGEE. V trimming: 3 bases; J trimming: 4 bases; junction bases outside the gene matches: 6. The CDR3 spells CASSARQGGYGYTF. The CDR3 nucleotides read TGTGCCAGCAGCGCCAGACAGGGCGGCTATGGCTACACCTTC.

This clone was seen many times. The rearrangement uses TRBV3-1 (or the pseudogene TRBV3-2) and TRBJ2-1; 7 nucleotides match TRBD2. CDR1 and CDR2 from the germline V gene are LGHDT and YNNKEL (reference sequence). The CDR3 extends over 14 amino acids. J gave up 10 bases and V 5 bases, and 11 bases lay outside the gene matches. The CDR3 region has the DNA TGTGCCAGCAGCTTGACTAGCCCCCCGGCGGAGCAGTTCTTC. It is translated as CASSLTSPPAEQFF.

The rearrangement links TRBV7-9 to TRBJ1-6, with a tentative D call TRBD1 (6 bases). In germline, CDR1 is SEHNR, CDR2 FQNEAQ (reference sequence). CDR3 length equals 15 residues. Deletions cut 4 bases from V and 5 bases from J, with 12 bases between. The CDR3 nucleotides read TGTGCCAGCAGCTCATGGACAGAAGATAATTCACCCCTCCACTTT. Its translation: CASSSWTEDNSPLHF.

V and J are TRBV28 and TRBJ1-5, with TRBD1 matching 7 bases. This CDR3 comprises 12 residues. The V gene's germline CDR1 is MDHEN and CDR2 SYDVKM. V was pared by 8 bases and J by 6 bases, with 4 bases of the junction left unmatched. The CDR3 sequence is CASSGGGQPQHF. The CDR3 DNA reads as TGTGCCAGCTCAGGGGGAGGTCAGCCCCAGCATTTT. Combining the CDR3 with reference TRBV28 and TRBJ1-5 gives the whole variable domain DVKVTQSSRYLVKRTGEKVFLECVQDMDHENMFWYRQDPGLGLRLIYFSYDVKMKEKGDIPEGYSVSREKKERFSLILESASTNQTSMYLCASSGGGQPQHFGDGTRLSIL.

The V and J genes are TRBV4-3 and TRBJ1-5, with 7 nucleotides matching TRBD1. From germline, CDR1 is LGHNA and CDR2 YSLEER. CDR3 length: 15 amino acids. V trimming: 4 bases; J trimming: 6 bases; junction bases outside the gene matches: 9. The CDR3, as DNA: TGCGCCAGCAGCCTGGTAGGGGGGACAGTTCAGCCCCAGCATTTT. The encoded protein is CASSLVGGTVQPQHF.

V is TRBV5-1 and J is TRBJ1-2; tentative D call: TRBD1 (6 bases). CDR3 size: 15 residues. Germline V gene data show CDR1 as SGHRS and CDR2 as YFSETQ. V gave up 4 bases and J gave up 5 bases, with 18 bases separating them. The CDR3 spells CASSPPEQGIYGYTF. The CDR3 DNA reads as TGCGCCAGCAGCCCTCCCGAGCAGGGGATATATGGCTACACCTTC.

V is TRBV19 and J is TRBJ1-3; a possible D gene is TRBD1 (5 bases). Trimming pared 7 bases from V and 0 bases from J, leaving 10 bases between. Germline V gene data show CDR1 as LNHDA and CDR2 as SQIVND (reference sequence). CDR3 length equals 14 residues. This chain's CDR3 is CASTSGNSGNTIYF. The CDR3, as DNA: TGTGCCAGTACATCAGGGAACTCTGGAAACACCATATATTTT.

V usage is TRBV6-5 and J usage is TRBJ2-5, with D maybe TRBD2 (6 bases). Per the germline V gene, CDR1 is MNHEY and CDR2 is SVGAGI. The ends were cut back, 6 bases at V and 5 bases at J, with 13 bases in the middle. The CDR3 length is 13 residues. In DNA, the CDR3 is TGTGCCAGCAGGGGAGGTGAGAGGGAGACCCAGTACTTC. Its translation: CASRGGERETQYF.

The genes are TRBV11-3 and TRBJ1-2; D call uncertain. The CDR3 has 15 residues. Germline lookup yields CDR1 SGHNT and CDR2 YENEEA. Trimming stripped 1 base from V and 4 bases from J, with 13 bases between. CDR3 amino acids: CASSLGRDEAYGYTF. The CDR3 coding sequence is TGTGCCAGCAGCTTAGGGAGAGACGAAGCCTATGGCTACACCTTC.

The chain links TRBV7-2 to TRBJ1-2; D might be TRBD1 (6 bases). Germline V gene sequence: CDR1 SGHTA, CDR2 FQGNSA. This CDR3 is 15 amino acids long. V was cut by 3 bases and J by 8 bases, with 19 bases left in between. DNA of the CDR3: TGTGCCAGCAGCTTCATTACGGTTTCAGGGGTCGGCTACACCTTC. Translation gives CASSFITVSGVGYTF.

The chain couples TRBV28 to TRBJ2-1; TRBD2 agrees at 8 bases. The CDR3 has 18 residues. Trimming cost V 2 bases and J 6 bases; bases outside gene matches: 15. Germline V gene sequence: CDR1 MDHEN, CDR2 SYDVKM. As DNA, the CDR3 is TGTGCCAGCAGTTTAGTAGGGCCAGGGCGGGAGGATAGCAATGAGCAGTTCTTC. Protein sequence: CASSLVGPGREDSNEQFF.

The chain uses TRBV5-1 and TRBJ2-5, with 7 bases matching TRBD1. This CDR3 spans 14 amino acids. Trimming took 1 base from V and 2 from J; bases not matched to a gene: 2. Per germline, CDR1 SGHRS and CDR2 YFSETQ. The CDR3 bases are TGCGCCAGCAGCTTGCCGGGACAGCAAGAGACCCAGTACTTC. Its translation is CASSLPGQQETQYF.

This chain links TRBV5-1 with TRBJ2-1; 8 nucleotides agree with TRBD1. The ends lost 4 bases at V and 8 bases at J; junction bases unmatched: 14. Looked up from germline, CDR1 is SGHRS and CDR2 is YFSETQ. This CDR3 region has 16 residues. The CDR3 region has the DNA TGCGCCAGCAGCGGGACTCAGGGGGCCCCTTGGGATGAGCAGTTCTTC. As protein: CASSGTQGAPWDEQFF.

The chain uses TRBV19 and TRBJ2-3; D may be TRBD1 (6 bases). The CDR3 loop spans 14 amino acids. With 7 bases removed from V and 6 bases from J, the gap between germline ends came to 17 bases. Germline-derived CDR1 and CDR2 are LNHDA and SQIVND (reference sequence). CDR3 in DNA: TGTGCCAGTACCCCCAGGGGCTTCCCGGATACGCAGTATTTT. Residues: CASTPRGFPDTQYF. Full variable domain (missing parts from reference TRBV19 and TRBJ2-3): DGGITQSPKYLFRKEGQNVTLSCEQNLNHDAMYWYRQDPGQGLRLIYYSQIVNDFQKGDIAEGYSVSREKKESFPLTVTSAQKNPTAFYLCASTPRGFPDTQYFGPGTRLTVL.

The chain uses TRBV7-9 and TRBJ2-1; 7 nucleotides match TRBD1. CDR1 and CDR2 (germline): SEHNR, FQNEAQ (reference sequence). This CDR3 has 15 amino acids. The junction had 10 bases not matched to a gene; V was cut back by 3 bases and J by 8 bases. The CDR3 DNA is TGTGCCAGCAGCTTGTCTTCGACAGGGCCAGATGAGCAGTTCTTC. Encoded protein: CASSLSSTGPDEQFF. The variable domain in full, completed from reference TRBV7-9 and TRBJ2-1, reads DTGVSQNPRHKITKRGQNVTFRCDPISEHNRLYWYRQTLGQGPEFLTYFQNEAQLEKSRLLSDRFSAERPKGSFSTLEIQRTEQGDSAMYLCASSLSSTGPDEQFFGPGTRLTVL.

This clone was observed a handful of times. The chain joins TRBV5-1 to TRBJ1-1; possible D gene TRBD1, 6 bases. The V end was cut by 5 bases, the J end by 1 base, with 9 bases between. CDR3 size: 13 residues. Germline V gene sequence: CDR1 SGHRS, CDR2 YFSETQ. CDR3 coding DNA: TGCGCCAGCAGAGTACAGGGGAACACTGAAGCTTTCTTT. Amino acids: CASRVQGNTEAFF.

The rearrangement uses TRBV7-2 and TRBJ2-1; 13 bases fit TRBD2. The CDR3 is 15 residues long. V dropped 5 bases and J dropped 7; count of bases not matched to a gene: 5. The V gene's germline CDR1 is SGHTA and CDR2 FQGNSA. The CDR3 loop is CASSTLAGGPNEQFF. CDR3 bases: TGTGCCAGCAGCACACTAGCGGGGGGGCCTAATGAGCAGTTCTTC. The full variable domain, in which reference TRBV7-2 and TRBJ2-1 provide the parts outside the CDR3, is GAGVSQSPSNKVTEKGKDVELRCDPISGHTALYWYRQSLGQGLEFLIYFQGNSAPDKSGLPSDRFSAERTGGSVSTLTIQRTQQEDSAVYLCASSTLAGGPNEQFFGPGTRLTVL.

This clone was counted only a few times. The J gene is TRBJ2-2, the V gene TRBV19, with D perhaps matching TRBD1 (6 bases). Germline CDR1 reads LNHDA; CDR2 reads SQIVND (reference sequence). This CDR3 is built from 13 residues. The ends were cut back, 6 bases at V and 4 bases at J, with 9 bases in the middle. CDR3 residues: CASRKQGTGELFF. The DNA for the CDR3 is TGTGCCAGTAGGAAACAGGGCACCGGGGAGCTGTTTTTT.

The chain couples TRBV7-8 to TRBJ2-7; D not certain. The CDR3 length is 14 residues. Trimming shortened V by 3 bases and J by 3 bases, and 12 bases separated the two germline ends. In germline, CDR1 is SGHVS, CDR2 FQNEAQ. CDR3 amino acids: CASSFRVLDYEQYF. The CDR3 nucleotides read TGTGCCAGCAGCTTCCGGGTCCTAGACTACGAGCAGTACTTC.

In this sample, this clone turned up a few times. The chain couples TRBV5-4 to TRBJ1-2; a possible D gene is TRBD1 (6 bases). Deletions cut 0 bases from V and 7 bases from J, with 10 bases between. The CDR3 sequence is 13 residues long. Germline V gene sequence: CDR1 SGHNT, CDR2 YYREEE (reference sequence). The CDR3 sequence is CASSLAGGLGYTF. In DNA, the CDR3 is TGTGCCAGCAGCTTGGCTGGGGGCCTTGGCTACACCTTC.

This clone was counted a few times. This chain joins TRBV27 and TRBJ1-6, with 9 bases identical to TRBD1. V shed 4 bases and J 11 bases; nucleotides not matched to a gene: 9. Germline CDR1 MNHEY, CDR2 SMNVEV (reference sequence). CDR3 length: 15 amino acids. The CDR3 coding sequence is TGTGCCAGCAGTTCACTGGACAGGGGCCGGGCACCCCTCCACTTT. Its protein product is CASSSLDRGRAPLHF.

J is TRBJ2-7 and V is TRBV12-3 or TRBV12-4; D is perhaps TRBD1 (5 bases). V was clipped by 3 bases and J by 4 bases, with 7 bases between them. This CDR3 comprises 12 residues. The CDR3 sequence is CASSFGAYEQYF. The CDR3 DNA follows: TGTGCCAGCAGTTTTGGGGCGTACGAGCAGTACTTC.

The chain recombines TRBV19 with TRBJ1-4; D unclear. Germline CDR1 reads LNHDA; CDR2 reads SQIVND (reference sequence). This CDR3 has 14 residues. V lost 8 bases to trimming and J lost 3 bases, with 13 bases between them. CDR3 nucleotide sequence: TGTGCCAGTTCTGGAACCGCGGCTAATGAAAAACTGTTTTTT. It codes for CASSGTAANEKLFF.

This clone appeared a few times. The chain joins TRBV30 to TRBJ1-2; tentatively, D is TRBD1 (5 bases). The V and J ends lost 4 bases and 0 bases respectively, with 15 bases between them. In germline, CDR1 is GTSNPN, CDR2 SVGIG (reference sequence). The CDR3 sequence is 15 residues long. This chain's CDR3 is CAWMTPAGPNYGYTF. The CDR3 DNA sequence: TGTGCCTGGATGACCCCGGCAGGGCCTAACTATGGCTACACCTTC.